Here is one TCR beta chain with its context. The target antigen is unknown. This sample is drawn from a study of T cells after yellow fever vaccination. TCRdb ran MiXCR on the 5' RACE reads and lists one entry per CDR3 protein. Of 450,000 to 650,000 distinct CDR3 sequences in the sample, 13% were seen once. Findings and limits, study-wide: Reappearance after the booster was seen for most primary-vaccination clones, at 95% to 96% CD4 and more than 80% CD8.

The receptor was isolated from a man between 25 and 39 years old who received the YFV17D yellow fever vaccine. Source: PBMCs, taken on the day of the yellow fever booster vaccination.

This CDR3 is CASSPPTAPYEQYF. The CDR3, as DNA: TGTGCCAGCAGTCCCCCGACCGCTCCATACGAGCAGTACTTC. The chain is built from TRBV28 and TRBJ2-7; no clear D gene. The CDR3 is made up of 14 amino acids. Trimming pared 5 bases from V and 4 bases from J, leaving 15 bases between. Germline V gives CDR1 MDHEN, CDR2 SYDVKM.